This entry is about one T cell receptor beta chain. CDR1 and CDR2 from the germline V gene are SGHAT and FQNNGV. V gave up 1 base and J gave up 3 bases, with 10 bases separating them. There are 14 residues in the CDR3. Original analysis: Using reference gene primer amplification, nucleated cell counts were estimated. The data were produced by immunoSEQ multiplex PCR, yet TCRdb's version contains in-frame clones alone and is incomplete. Clone size and the V and J calls come from that table; the DNA yielded D and trimming. This sample has some 250,000 clones, with around four fifths found just once. The data were taken from a study of blood T cell repertoires in COVID-19. Study in general: T cells, B-cell-depleted T cells, or PBMCs supplied cDNA or gDNA.

The receptor was derived from a man aged 55-75 years with acute or convalescent COVID-19. V and J are TRBV11-2 and TRBJ2-7, with D perhaps matching TRBD2 (5 bases). The sequenced material came from peripheral blood. The CDR3, as DNA: TGTGCCAGCAGCTTAGGGCTAGCAGACTACGAGCAGTACTTC. Amino acid sequence: CASSLGLADYEQYF.